What follows is one TCR beta chain and its context. This record comes from a study of beta chain features in type 1 diabetes. Every bit of the isolated RNA underwent reverse transcription, so sequencing read expressed TCRB transcripts. Some clones are missing from TCRdb's copy, which holds only in-frame ones; the method was immunoSEQ multiplex PCR. Counted here are fewer than 650,000 clones, less than 20% occurring once; the ten biggest clones make up around 0.1%. The CDR3 loop spans 14 amino acids. Per the germline V gene, CDR1 is KGHSH and CDR2 is LQKENI. V lost 6 bases to trimming and J lost 2 bases, with 14 bases between them.

This receptor was identified in a man younger than 35 in good health. The sequencing input was naive CD4+ T cells from blood. The chain couples TRBV18 to TRBJ2-7, with D tentatively TRBD2 (6 bases). CDR3 sequence (DNA): TGTGCCAGCTCCCCGGGACTCCATGCCTACGAGCAGTACTTC. Its protein is CASSPGLHAYEQYF.